This TCR beta chain derives from a study of T cells in Graves' hyperthyroidism and ophthalmopathy. Study observations and caveats: Onset of ophthalmopathy came a median roughly 6.5 months after the model predicted it. Blood samples included most of the expanded thyroid clonotypes exceeding 0.001.

Amplified TCR beta CDR3 regions came from RNA transcripts. The HTBI set primed first-round TCR CDR3 RT-PCR. A single record per CDR3 protein comes from TCRdb applying MiXCR to the multiplex PCR reads. The data contain roughly 570,000 distinct CDR3 sequences, just over 45% of them singletons. If no ophthalmopathy progression occurred within 18 months, Graves' hyperthyroidism was stable. The patients, who ranged from 18 to 65 in age, presented with newly diagnosed hyperthyroidism lasting under 2 months. This clonotype came up a few times. Its specificity is unknown. V was cut by 2 bases and J by 9 bases, with 17 bases left in between. The CDR3 covers 15 residues. The V gene's germline CDR1 is MNHNY and CDR2 SVGAGI (reference sequence).

Sequencing was performed on peripheral blood or thyroid tissue (not recorded which). The TCR sequence derives from a young woman with Graves' hyperthyroidism. The chain recombines TRBV6-6 with TRBJ1-5; maybe TRBD1 (5 bases). CDR3 sequence (DNA): TGTGCCAGCAGTTACCTACTTGACAGATCGCGGCCCCAGCATTTT. Encoded protein: CASSYLLDRSRPQHF.